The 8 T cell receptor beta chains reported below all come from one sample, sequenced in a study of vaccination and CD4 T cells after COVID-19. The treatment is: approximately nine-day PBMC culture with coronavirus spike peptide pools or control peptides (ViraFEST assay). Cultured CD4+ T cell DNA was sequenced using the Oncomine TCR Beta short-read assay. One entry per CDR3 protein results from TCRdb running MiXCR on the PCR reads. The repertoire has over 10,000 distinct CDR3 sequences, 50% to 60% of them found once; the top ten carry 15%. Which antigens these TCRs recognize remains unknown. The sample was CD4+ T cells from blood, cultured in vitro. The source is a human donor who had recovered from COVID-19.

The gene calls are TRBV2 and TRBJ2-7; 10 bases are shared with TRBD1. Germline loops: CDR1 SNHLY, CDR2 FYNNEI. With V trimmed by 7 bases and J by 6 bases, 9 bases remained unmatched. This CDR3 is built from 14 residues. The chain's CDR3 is CASTLRDRGREQYF. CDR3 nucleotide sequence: TGTGCCAGCACTCTTCGGGACAGGGGACGCGAGCAGTACTTC.

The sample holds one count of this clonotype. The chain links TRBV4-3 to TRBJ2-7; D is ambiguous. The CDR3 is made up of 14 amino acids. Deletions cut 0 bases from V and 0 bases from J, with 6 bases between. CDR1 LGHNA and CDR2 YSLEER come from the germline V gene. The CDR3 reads CASSQDARSYEQYF. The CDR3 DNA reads TGCGCCAGCAGCCAAGACGCCCGCTCCTACGAGCAGTACTTC.

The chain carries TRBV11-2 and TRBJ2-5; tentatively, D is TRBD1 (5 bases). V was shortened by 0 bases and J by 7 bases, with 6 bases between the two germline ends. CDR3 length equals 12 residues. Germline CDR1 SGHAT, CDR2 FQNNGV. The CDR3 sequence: CASSLEGVTQYF. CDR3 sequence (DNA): TGTGCCAGCAGCTTAGAAGGGGTGACCCAGTACTTC.

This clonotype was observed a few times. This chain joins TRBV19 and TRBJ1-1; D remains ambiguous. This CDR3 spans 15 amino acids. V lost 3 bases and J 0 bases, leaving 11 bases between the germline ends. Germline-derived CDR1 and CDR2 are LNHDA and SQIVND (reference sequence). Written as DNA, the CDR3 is TGTGCCAGTAGTATTCGGGCGGATCTGAACACTGAAGCTTTCTTT. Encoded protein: CASSIRADLNTEAFF.

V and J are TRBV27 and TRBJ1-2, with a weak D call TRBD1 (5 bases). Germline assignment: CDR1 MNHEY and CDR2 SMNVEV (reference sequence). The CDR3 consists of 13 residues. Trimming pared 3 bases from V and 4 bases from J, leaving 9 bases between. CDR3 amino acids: CASSFRGGYGYTF. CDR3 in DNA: TGTGCCAGCAGTTTTAGGGGCGGCTATGGCTACACCTTC.

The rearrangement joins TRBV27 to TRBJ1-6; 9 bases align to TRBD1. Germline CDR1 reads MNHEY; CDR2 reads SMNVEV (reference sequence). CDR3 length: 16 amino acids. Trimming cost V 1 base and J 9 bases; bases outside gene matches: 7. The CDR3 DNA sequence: TGTGCCAGCAGTTTATATATGGGACAGGGCCCTTCACCCCTCCACTTT. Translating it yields CASSLYMGQGPSPLHF.

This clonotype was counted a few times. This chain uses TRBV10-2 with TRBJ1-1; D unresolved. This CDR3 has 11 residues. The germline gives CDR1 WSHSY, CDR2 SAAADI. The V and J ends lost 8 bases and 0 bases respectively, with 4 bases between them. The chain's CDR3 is CASFMNTEAFF. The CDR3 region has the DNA TGCGCCAGCTTTATGAACACTGAAGCTTTCTTT.

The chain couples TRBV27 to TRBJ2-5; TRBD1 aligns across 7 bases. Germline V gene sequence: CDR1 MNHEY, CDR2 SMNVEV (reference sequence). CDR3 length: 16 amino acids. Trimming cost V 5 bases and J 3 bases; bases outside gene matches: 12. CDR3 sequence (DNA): TGTGCCAGCAGTAAGAGACAGGGTGGATTTAAAGAGACCCAGTACTTC. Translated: CASSKRQGGFKETQYF.